This TCR beta chain comes out of a study of OX40 agonist ivuxolimab in advanced cancers. On the study more broadly: A partial response was reached by three patients: one with hepatocellular carcinoma and two with cutaneous melanoma. General study findings and limits: Researchers did not establish what antigens the expanded peripheral T cells target. Dose levels from 0.1 to 3.0 mg/kg saw CD4+ and CD8+ blood T cells expand clonally by week 6. CD8+ T cells showed, on average, more clonal expansion than CD4+ cells.

Turning to this clone: Antigen unknown.

TCRdb keeps only in-frame clones here, not all; method: immunoSEQ multiplex PCR. The data hold 45,000 to 70,000 clones, with roughly 86% observed a single time. The sequence was collected from an adult with an advanced solid tumor such as melanoma, head and neck, liver or kidney cancer. Specimen: CD4+ or CD8+ T cells sorted from blood, collected in a trial of the OX40 agonist ivuxolimab.

CDR3 in DNA: TGTGCCAGCAGCTTAGTCGGGGTCCCCCCGCTCTGGGCTTTCTTT. It encodes CASSLVGVPPLWAFF. The chain recombines TRBV7-9 with TRBJ1-1; D ambiguous. The CDR3 is made up of 15 amino acids. Germline V CDR1 and CDR2: SEHNR, FQNEAQ (reference sequence). V was cut by 1 base and J by 11 bases, with 20 bases left in between.